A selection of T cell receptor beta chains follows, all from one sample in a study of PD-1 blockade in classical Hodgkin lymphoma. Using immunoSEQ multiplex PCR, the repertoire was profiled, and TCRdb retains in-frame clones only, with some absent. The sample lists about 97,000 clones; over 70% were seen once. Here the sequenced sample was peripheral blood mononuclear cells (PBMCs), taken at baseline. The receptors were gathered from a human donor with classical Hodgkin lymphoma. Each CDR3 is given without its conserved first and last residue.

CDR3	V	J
AISAPGGTREQY	TRBV10-3	TRBJ2-7
ASSPTGGRDGYT	TRBV11-3	TRBJ1-2
ASSPRQGAGETQY	TRBV5-1	TRBJ2-5
ASNLQGALNGRQY	TRBV6-1	TRBJ2-7
ASSSGLAQPNEQF	TRBV5-1	TRBJ2-1
ASSLSWGRPTEAF	TRBV5-8	TRBJ1-1
ASSLYRASSGNTIY	TRBV5-5	TRBJ1-3
ASSRAGGAGGPTDTQY	TRBV4-1	TRBJ2-3
ASSRTVSTDTQY	TRBV7-9	TRBJ2-3
ASSPALLAGVDEQF	TRBV7-9	TRBJ2-1
ASSWIRTGANTGELF	TRBV5-1	TRBJ2-2
ASSSPGTGALNEQF	TRBV5-6	TRBJ2-1
AISEQGFEAF	TRBV10-3	TRBJ1-1
ASSGQGQNTIY	TRBV5-6	TRBJ1-3
ASSLDGGAAYNEQF	TRBV7-2	TRBJ2-1
ASSDSLGAQETQY	TRBV19	TRBJ2-5
AISVLEVTGELF	TRBV10-3	TRBJ2-2
ASSFGPSVQELF	TRBV7-9	TRBJ2-2
ASTSPGVNTEAF	TRBV28	TRBJ1-1
ASSFKMGNRQIEKLF	TRBV5-1	TRBJ1-4
ASSLRASGRVNTGELF	TRBV27	TRBJ2-2
ASSSPTLSSYEQY	TRBV6-6	TRBJ2-7
ASSPLPGHGRGGYT	TRBV18	TRBJ1-2
ASSPPVELNYGYT	TRBV18	TRBJ1-2
ASSLDTGYGYT	TRBV6-5	TRBJ1-2
ASSPGQGGSTNEKLF	TRBV13	TRBJ1-4
ASSRESGNTIY	TRBV5-1	TRBJ1-3
ASSRAANEKLF	TRBV14	TRBJ1-4
ASSFLGTGDYEQY	TRBV28	TRBJ2-7
ATSVGTGQTHGEQY	TRBV5-1	TRBJ2-7
ASSPPGQPYEQY	TRBV10-2	TRBJ2-7
ATLQTPGEQY	TRBV10-3	TRBJ2-7
SVESRSGTGVSEQY	TRBV29-1	TRBJ2-7
ATSRDPGSWETQY	TRBV15	TRBJ2-5
ASSVGREVDYGYT	TRBV9	TRBJ1-2
ASSLVQGRSTEAF	TRBV7-3	TRBJ1-1
ASSMGRRQYNEQF	TRBV19	TRBJ2-1
ASSIGTNQETQY	TRBV7-2	TRBJ2-5
ASSQLGLHTGELF	TRBV4-1	TRBJ2-2
ASSLLFDGVGEQF	TRBV27	TRBJ2-1
ASSFIDSYNEQF	TRBV5-4	TRBJ2-1
ASSSNYLNEQF	TRBV27	TRBJ2-1
ASSSLGAGSPTQY	TRBV27	TRBJ2-3
ASSPGTKARPQH	TRBV7-9	TRBJ1-5
ASSPLASGSHNEQF	TRBV5-1	TRBJ2-1
ASSTPGQRDIQY	TRBV6-6	TRBJ2-4
ASSVVGAGEPDTQY	TRBV9	TRBJ2-3
ASSPRQGGLNTEAF	TRBV5-1	TRBJ1-1
ASSQESLGGRSFKQPQH	TRBV14	TRBJ1-5
ASTFGAGGSDTQY	TRBV9	TRBJ2-3
ASSALAGDSYEQY	TRBV6-1	TRBJ2-7
ASSLSTGVAQPQH	TRBV28	TRBJ1-5
ASSFPGQQETQY	TRBV5-1	TRBJ2-5
ATKAGGPNNEQF	TRBV10-3	TRBJ2-1
SVERGLGETQY	TRBV29-1	TRBJ2-5
ASSPTEGTQY	TRBV11-2	TRBJ2-5
SVEARDRGTDTQY	TRBV29-1	TRBJ2-3